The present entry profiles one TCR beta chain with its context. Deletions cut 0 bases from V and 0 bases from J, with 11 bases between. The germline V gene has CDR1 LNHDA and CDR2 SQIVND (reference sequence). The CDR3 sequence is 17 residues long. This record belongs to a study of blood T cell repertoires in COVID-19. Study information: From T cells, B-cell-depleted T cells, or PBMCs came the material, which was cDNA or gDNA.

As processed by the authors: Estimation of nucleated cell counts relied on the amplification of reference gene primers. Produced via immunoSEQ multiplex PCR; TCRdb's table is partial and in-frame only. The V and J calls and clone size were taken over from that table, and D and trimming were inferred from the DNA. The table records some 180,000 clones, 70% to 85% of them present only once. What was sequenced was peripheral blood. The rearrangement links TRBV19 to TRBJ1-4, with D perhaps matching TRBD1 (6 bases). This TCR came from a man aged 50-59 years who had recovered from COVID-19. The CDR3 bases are TGTGCCAGTAGTATAGAGGGGGCGGCTTCAACTAATGAAAAACTGTTTTTT. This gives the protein CASSIEGAASTNEKLFF. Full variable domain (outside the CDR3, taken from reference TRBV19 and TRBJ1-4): DGGITQSPKYLFRKEGQNVTLSCEQNLNHDAMYWYRQDPGQGLRLIYYSQIVNDFQKGDIAEGYSVSREKKESFPLTVTSAQKNPTAFYLCASSIEGAASTNEKLFFGSGTQLSVL.